The rows below give T cell receptor beta chains drawn from one sample of a study of shared clonotypes between healthy human individuals. Profiled with immunoSEQ multiplex PCR; TCRdb holds only in-frame clones, not every one. The repertoire holds 2,100,000 or so clones, about 94% seen once, with approximately 0.13% in the top ten. Sequencing was performed on naive CD4+ T cells sorted from blood. The receptors here all came from a man aged 18-30 years in good health. CDR3s include the opening cysteine and the closing phenylalanine or tryptophan. A D gene is named only where the DNA matches it firmly. Expanded clones get a size class; other rows say once, few or many, or leave the size out.

>12|.|TRBJ1-1|few|TRBV18
CASSPQNTEAFF
TGTGCCAGCTCACCACAGAACACTGAAGCTTTCTTT
>13|.|TRBJ1-2|.|TRBV10-3
CAISESGNYGYTF
TGTGCCATCAGTGAGTCGGGGAACTATGGCTACACCTTC
>14|.|TRBJ1-1|.|TRBV6-5
CASSYSRGAPKAFF
TGTGCCAGCAGTTACTCCCGGGGAGCCCCTAAAGCTTTCTTT
>14|TRBD1|TRBJ1-2|.|TRBV6-1
CASSFPGQWYGYTF
TGTGCCAGCAGTTTTCCGGGACAGTGGTATGGCTACACCTTC
>11|.|TRBJ1-4|.|TRBV30
CAWTQNEKLFF
TGTGCCTGGACCCAAAATGAAAAACTGTTTTTT
>15|.|TRBJ1-4|once|TRBV7-7
CASSFRGTSYEKLFF
TGTGCTAGCAGCTTTCGCGGGACCTCCTATGAAAAACTGTTTTTT
>15|.|TRBJ2-3|.|TRBV5-4
CASSLGGIGTDTQYF
TGTGCCAGCAGCTTGGGAGGGATAGGGACAGATACGCAGTATTTT
>14|.|TRBJ1-4|once|TRBV27
CASSLAGLNEKLFF
TGTGCCAGCAGTTTAGCAGGCCTAAATGAAAAACTGTTTTTT
>17|TRBD2|TRBJ2-3|.|TRBV7-2
CASSLVASGRGADTQYF
TGTGCCAGCAGCTTAGTGGCTAGCGGGAGAGGTGCAGATACGCAGTATTTT
>14|.|TRBJ2-5|.|TRBV29-1
CSVGGSESQETQYF
TGCAGCGTCGGCGGGTCCGAGAGCCAAGAGACCCAGTACTTC
>14|.|TRBJ2-2|.|TRBV30
CARRQELNTGELFF
TGTGCCCGGCGACAGGAGCTGAACACCGGGGAGCTGTTTTTT
>12|TRBD1|TRBJ1-2|.|TRBV27
CASSLTGDGYTF
TGTGCCAGCAGTTTAACAGGGGATGGCTACACCTTC
>15|TRBD1|TRBJ2-5|.|TRBV28
CASSPEMTGLKTQYF
TGTGCCAGCAGTCCTGAAATGACAGGGTTAAAGACCCAGTACTTC
>15|TRBD2|TRBJ2-7|.|TRBV7-2
CASSLDLASGYEQYF
TGTGCCAGCAGCTTAGATTTGGCTAGCGGCTACGAGCAGTACTTC
>13|TRBD2|TRBJ2-7|.|TRBV6-5
CASRTPGGYEQYF
TGTGCCAGCAGGACCCCGGGGGGTTACGAGCAGTACTTC
>13|.|TRBJ1-1|.|TRBV6-5
CASTRAANTEAFF
TGTGCCAGCACCCGTGCGGCGAACACTGAAGCTTTCTTT
>11|.|TRBJ1-5|.|TRBV2
CASRRDQPQHF
TGTGCCAGCAGGCGCGATCAGCCCCAGCATTTT
>15|.|TRBJ1-3|.|TRBV7-2
CASSPTGNSGNTIYF
TGTGCCAGCAGCCCAACAGGGAACTCTGGAAACACCATATATTTT
>12|.|TRBJ1-1|.|TRBV11-3
CASADGNTEAFF
TGTGCCAGCGCGGACGGGAACACTGAAGCTTTCTTT
>15|.|TRBJ2-5|once|TRBV11-2
CASSLESGHQETQYF
TGTGCCAGCAGCTTAGAGTCGGGGCATCAAGAGACCCAGTACTTC
>15|.|TRBJ1-4|.|TRBV5-1
CASSRGPAGNEKLFF
TGCGCCAGCAGCAGAGGACCGGCGGGTAATGAAAAACTGTTTTTT
>13|.|TRBJ1-1|.|TRBV28
CASSSFVLKGPIF
TGTGCCAGCAGTTCCTTCGTACTCAAGGGGCCAATATTT
>16|TRBD1|TRBJ1-2|.|TRBV11-2
CASSLVGTGVKGGYTF
TGTGCCAGCAGCTTAGTCGGGACAGGGGTCAAAGGTGGCTACACCTTC
>15|TRBD2|TRBJ2-5|.|TRBV30
CAWVSGGPAGQTQYF
TGTGCCTGGGTTAGCGGGGGGCCCGCGGGGCAGACCCAGTACTTC
>13|TRBD2|TRBJ2-3|.|TRBV7-2
CASSLGREGTAHF
TGTGCCAGCAGCTTAGGGCGGGAGGGGACGGCCCATTTT